These T cell receptor beta chains were read from a single sample in a study of blood T cell repertoires in COVID-19. This table comes from immunoSEQ multiplex PCR, and its TCRdb copy is limited to in-frame clones, with some not included. The repertoire holds fewer than 15,000 clones, with 75% to 90% as singletons. Sequenced material: peripheral blood. The receptors originated from a human donor in a cohort sampled during active COVID-19. Each CDR3 is given with its conserved first and last residue. Each record gives: clone size, J gene, D gene, V gene, CDR3 protein, CDR3 DNA. The D gene is left open where the match is weak. Clone size appears in some rows only: once, few, many, or a class for an expanded clone.

>.|TRBJ1-1|.|TRBV5-4
CASSSRDLTEAFF
TGTGCCAGCAGCTCCAGGGATCTCACTGAAGCTTTCTTT
>.|TRBJ1-2|.|TRBV5-6
CASSEGYYGYTF
TGTGCCAGCAGCGAGGGATACTATGGCTACACCTTC
>.|TRBJ2-5|.|TRBV11-2
CASRGLQETQYF
TGTGCCAGCAGGGGGCTTCAAGAGACCCAGTACTTC
>.|TRBJ1-3|TRBD1|TRBV19
CASRDRFSGNTIYF
TGTGCCAGCCGGGACAGATTCTCTGGAAACACCATATATTTT
>.|TRBJ2-7|TRBD2|TRBV11-2
CASSLGSGAYEQYF
TGTGCCAGCAGCTTAGGGAGCGGGGCTTACGAGCAGTACTTC
>once|TRBJ1-4|.|TRBV18
CASAGGREKLFF
TGTGCCAGCGCCGGGGGTCGAGAAAAACTGTTTTTT
>once|TRBJ1-5|.|TRBV15
CATSWGGAGNQPQHF
TGTGCCACCAGCTGGGGGGGAGCAGGCAATCAGCCCCAGCATTTT
>.|TRBJ1-1|.|TRBV4-1
CASSLTTGTRNTEAFF
TGCGCCAGCAGCCTTACAACCGGGACTAGGAACACTGAAGCTTTCTTT
>few|TRBJ2-2|TRBD2|TRBV2
CASSTSGASTGELFF
TGTGCCAGCAGCACTAGCGGGGCCAGTACCGGGGAGCTGTTTTTT
>.|TRBJ1-1|TRBD1|TRBV5-1
CASSDRQGPTTEAFF
TGCGCCAGCAGCGACAGACAGGGACCGACCACTGAAGCTTTCTTT
>.|TRBJ1-2|.|TRBV5-4
CASSPGVSDYGYTF
TGTGCCAGCAGCCCGGGGGTTTCGGACTATGGCTACACCTTC
>.|TRBJ1-2|TRBD1|TRBV3-1/TRBV3-2
CASSQFGQGRYGYTF
TGTGCCAGCAGCCAATTTGGACAGGGGAGATATGGCTACACCTTC
>.|TRBJ2-1|.|TRBV6-2/TRBV6-3
CASSYSRLTLAQFF
TGTGCCAGCAGTTACTCGAGACTTACCCTTGCGCAGTTCTTC
>.|TRBJ2-1|TRBD2|TRBV7-9
CASSKVAGSSYNEQFF
TGTGCCAGCAGCAAAGTAGCGGGGTCTTCCTACAATGAGCAGTTCTTC
>.|TRBJ1-5|.|TRBV5-1
CASSLAGNQPQHF
TGCGCCAGCAGCTTAGCAGGTAATCAGCCCCAGCATTTT
>.|TRBJ2-3|TRBD1|TRBV6-4
CASSAGQGEADTQYF
TGTGCCAGCAGTGCGGGACAGGGGGAAGCAGATACGCAGTATTTT
>once|TRBJ1-2|.|TRBV2
CASSQDHDYGYTF
TGTGCCAGCAGCCAGGATCACGACTATGGCTACACCTTC
>once|TRBJ1-4|TRBD1|TRBV2
CAGRDRGEKLFF
TGTGCCGGCCGGGACAGGGGAGAAAAACTGTTTTTT
>once|TRBJ1-6|.|TRBV6-5
CASSQTDSPLHF
TGTGCCAGCAGTCAGACAGATTCACCCCTCCACTTT
>.|TRBJ2-3|.|TRBV14
CASSPAMAGNGDTQYF
TGTGCCAGCAGCCCTGCGATGGCGGGGAATGGGGATACGCAGTATTTT
>.|TRBJ1-4|.|TRBV5-4
CASSLIGQNSEKLFF
TGTGCCAGCAGCCTAATCGGACAGAATAGCGAAAAACTGTTTTTT
>.|TRBJ2-1|.|TRBV5-1
CASSIGTRNEQFF
TGCGCCAGCAGCATCGGGACAAGGAATGAGCAGTTCTTC
>few|TRBJ2-1|TRBD2|TRBV27
CASSLSRGRGPYNEQFF
TGTGCCAGCAGTTTATCCCGCGGGAGGGGGCCCTACAATGAGCAGTTCTTC
>.|TRBJ2-1|.|TRBV11-1
CASSLHRADEQFF
TGTGCCAGCAGCTTACACAGGGCGGATGAGCAGTTCTTC
>few|TRBJ1-6|.|TRBV7-8
CASSFDRLNSPLHF
TGTGCCAGCAGCTTCGACAGGCTTAATTCACCCCTCCACTTT
>few|TRBJ2-7|.|TRBV27
CASSLSDGLREQYF
TGTGCCAGCAGTCTATCAGATGGACTGCGGGAGCAGTACTTC
>once|TRBJ1-2|.|TRBV2
CASTPGGRYGYTF
TGTGCCAGCACCCCGGGGGGGAGGTATGGCTACACCTTC
>.|TRBJ1-2|.|TRBV2
CASGQTTNYGYTF
TGTGCCAGCGGACAGACGACTAACTATGGCTACACCTTC
>.|TRBJ2-5|.|TRBV19
CASSPRTAQETQYF
TGTGCCAGTAGTCCCAGGACAGCCCAAGAGACCCAGTACTTC
>few|TRBJ1-2|.|TRBV7-9
CASSLGQTSYGYTF
TGTGCCAGCAGCTTAGGACAGACCAGCTATGGCTACACCTTC
>.|TRBJ2-6|.|TRBV2
CASSDRSGANVLTF
TGTGCCAGCAGTGACAGATCTGGGGCCAACGTCCTGACTTTC
>.|TRBJ1-5|.|TRBV4-3
CASSQDRSNNQPQHF
TGCGCCAGCAGCCAGGACAGAAGTAACAATCAGCCCCAGCATTTT
>.|TRBJ1-5|.|TRBV11-1
CASSLAAGPDQPQHF
TGTGCCAGCAGCTTAGCAGCGGGGCCGGATCAGCCCCAGCATTTT
>once|TRBJ2-3|.|TRBV9
CASSERGYSSTDTQYF
TGTGCCAGCAGCGAGAGAGGTTACTCAAGCACAGATACGCAGTATTTT
>once|TRBJ2-3|.|TRBV7-9
CASSLGGVSTDTQYF
TGTGCCAGCAGCTTAGGGGGGGTTAGCACAGATACGCAGTATTTT
>.|TRBJ1-2|.|TRBV3-1/TRBV3-2
CASSPRWGGGYGYTF
TGTGCCAGCAGCCCCCGTTGGGGGGGTGGCTATGGCTACACCTTC
>.|TRBJ2-1|TRBD2|TRBV3-1/TRBV3-2
CASSLGLADNEQFF
TGTGCCAGCAGCTTGGGGCTAGCGGACAATGAGCAGTTCTTC
>once|TRBJ2-3|TRBD1|TRBV30
CAWGDSHPNYF
TGTGCCTGGGGGGACAGCCACCCAAACTATTTT
>.|TRBJ1-3|.|TRBV7-2
CASSLGGLASSGNTIYF
TGTGCCAGCAGCTTAGGTGGGCTCGCGAGCTCTGGAAACACCATATATTTT
>.|TRBJ2-7|.|TRBV6-6
CASSYGENYEQYF
TGTGCCAGCAGTTACGGGGAGAACTACGAGCAGTACTTC
>few|TRBJ2-7|TRBD1|TRBV18
CASSPGQTYEQYF
TGTGCCAGCTCACCGGGACAGACCTACGAGCAGTACTTC
>few|TRBJ1-4|.|TRBV4-1
CASSQVGEKLFF
TGCGCCAGCAGCCAAGTCGGTGAAAAACTGTTTTTT
>.|TRBJ2-6|.|TRBV4-3
CASSQARNSGANVLTF
TGCGCCAGCAGCCAAGCGAGGAACTCTGGGGCCAACGTCCTGACTTTC
>.|TRBJ2-1|TRBD1|TRBV7-3
CASSLRSGQGMDNEQFF
TGTGCCAGCAGCTTAAGGTCTGGACAGGGTATGGACAATGAGCAGTTCTTC
>.|TRBJ2-2|.|TRBV30
CACLTAPVVNTGELFF
TGTGCCTGTTTGACAGCCCCTGTCGTAAACACCGGGGAGCTGTTTTTT
>.|TRBJ1-4|.|TRBV5-6
CASSLTMGQGEKLFF
TGTGCCAGCAGCTTGACGATGGGGCAAGGTGAAAAACTGTTTTTT